This T cell receptor (beta chain) is drawn from a study of blood T cell repertoires in COVID-19. On the study more broadly: Researchers got acute and convalescent COVID-19 samples from the United States, Italy and Spain. In each case, the material was cDNA or gDNA derived from T cells, B-cell-depleted T cells, or PBMCs.

Under the authors' procedure: Quantification of nucleated cells was approximated via reference gene primer amplification. Profiling relied on immunoSEQ multiplex PCR, and the TCRdb table lists in-frame clones only, not all of them. Clonal size and the V and J genes are those of that table, whereas D and trimming came from the DNA. The repertoire includes about 160,000 clones, 82% of them detected once, and 20% to 25% sits in the top ten. This clone was observed a few times. The sequenced material came from peripheral blood. This TCR was sampled from a woman older than 75 with acute or convalescent COVID-19.

CDR3 bases: TGTGCCAGCAGCCGGCTAGCGCTAAACACCGGGGAGCTGTTTTTT. Amino acid sequence: CASSRLALNTGELFF. This rearrangement joins TRBV3-1 (or the pseudogene TRBV3-2) to TRBJ2-2; tentatively, D is TRBD2 (6 bases). In germline, CDR1 is LGHDT, CDR2 YNNKEL (reference sequence). CDR3 size: 15 residues. V lost 4 bases to trimming and J lost 2 bases, with 11 bases between them.